This TCR beta chain was sequenced during a study of blood T cell repertoires in COVID-19. Looking at the study overall: T cells, B-cell-depleted T cells, or PBMCs provided the cDNA or gDNA that served as material.

TCRdb keeps only in-frame clones here, not all; method: immunoSEQ multiplex PCR. The sample includes fewer than 200,000 clones, 70% to 80% of them seen just once. CDR1 is KGHSH, CDR2 LQKENI, per germline. V lost 3 bases and J 5 bases, leaving 8 bases between the germline ends. The CDR3 is 13 amino acids. As regards this clone: In the same sample, other DNA sequences code for this CDR3.

The sequence was obtained from a man aged 55 to 69 with acute or convalescent COVID-19. The sample consisted of peripheral blood. The chain combines TRBV18 with TRBJ1-5, with TRBD1 as a possible D gene (5 bases). CDR3 sequence (DNA): TGTGCCAGCTCACCGGGCAGGGATCAGCCCCAGCATTTT. Its protein product is CASSPGRDQPQHF.